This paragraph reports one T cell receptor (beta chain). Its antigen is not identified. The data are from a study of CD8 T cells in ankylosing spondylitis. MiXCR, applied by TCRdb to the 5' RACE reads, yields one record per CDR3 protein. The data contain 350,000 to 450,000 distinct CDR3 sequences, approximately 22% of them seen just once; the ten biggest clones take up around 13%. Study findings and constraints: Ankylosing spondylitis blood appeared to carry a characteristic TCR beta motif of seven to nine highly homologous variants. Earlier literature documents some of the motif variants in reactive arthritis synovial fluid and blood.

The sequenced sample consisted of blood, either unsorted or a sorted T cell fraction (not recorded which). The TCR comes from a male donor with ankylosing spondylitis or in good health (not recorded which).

In DNA, the CDR3 is TGCGCCAGCAGCCAAGATTTGTCTGGGGCCAACGTCCTGACTTTC. Protein: CASSQDLSGANVLTF. The chain joins TRBV4-1 to TRBJ2-6; no firm D call. The CDR3 is 15 residues long. The V gene's germline CDR1 is MGHRA and CDR2 YSYEKL. V was cut by 0 bases and J by 1 base, with 4 bases left in between.